This T cell receptor (beta chain) was recorded in a study of T-cell memory formation after mild COVID-19. As for the study in general: Clustering of TCRs was largely donor specific. General study points: Clones contracting over day 15 to 85 were CD4/CD8 balanced, with later expanders leaning CD4+. CD4+ clones that contracted lay mainly in CM and EM; CD8+ ones lay in EMRA.

Amplification by 5'RACE using constant-segment primers produced TCR alpha and TCR beta cDNA libraries that carried sample barcodes and UMIs. TCRdb reanalysed the 5' RACE reads using MiXCR and keeps one entry per CDR3 protein. The sample carries about 560,000 distinct CDR3 sequences, 20% to 25% recorded once. A few counts support this clonotype. The antigen remains unidentified. The ends were cut back, 4 bases at V and 1 base at J, with 12 bases in the middle. Germline CDR1 SGHDN, CDR2 FVKESK. The CDR3 covers 15 residues. This clonotype originated in an adult woman who had mild COVID-19 (a few samples of this study predate the infection). Cell type and time point are not known. The chain uses TRBV14 and TRBJ2-3; possibly TRBD1 for D (5 bases). Sequencing was done on a sample of PBMCs or a T cell subset sorted from them (not recorded which). Here the CDR3 DNA reads TGTGCCAGCAGCCTTTTGGGGCAGCGCACAGATACGCAGTATTTT. Protein sequence: CASSLLGQRTDTQYF.